This TCR beta chain was sequenced during a study of cytomegalovirus exposure and HLA in healthy donors. To note about this clone: Its target is unknown.

The PCR had 60 Vbeta and 13 Jbeta primers. Sequencing used immunoSEQ multiplex PCR; TCRdb keeps in-frame clones, though not all of them. The sample gives 160,000 or so clones, 84% of which show up once; about 1% is in the top ten. Study-wide results and caveats: After further analysis at a later stage, 16,951 TCR beta sequences were associated with HLA alleles at 0.05 false discovery rate. Only CMV serostatus was available as immune exposure information. Accounts indicate the classifier identified cytomegalovirus status with strong specificity and sensitivity.

After removal of 3 bases from V and 2 bases from J, the junction contained 3 bases not matched to a gene. The CDR3 loop spans 15 amino acids. Germline assignment: CDR1 KGHSH and CDR2 LQKENI. The V and J genes are TRBV18 and TRBJ2-5; the match to TRBD1 covers 10 bases. This sequence was found in a man aged 30-40 years in good health and CMV-seronegative. The sample comprised PBMCs. The CDR3 DNA reads TGTGCCAGCTCACCGGGACAGGGGTGGCAAGAGACCCAGTACTTC. Amino acid sequence: CASSPGQGWQETQYF.